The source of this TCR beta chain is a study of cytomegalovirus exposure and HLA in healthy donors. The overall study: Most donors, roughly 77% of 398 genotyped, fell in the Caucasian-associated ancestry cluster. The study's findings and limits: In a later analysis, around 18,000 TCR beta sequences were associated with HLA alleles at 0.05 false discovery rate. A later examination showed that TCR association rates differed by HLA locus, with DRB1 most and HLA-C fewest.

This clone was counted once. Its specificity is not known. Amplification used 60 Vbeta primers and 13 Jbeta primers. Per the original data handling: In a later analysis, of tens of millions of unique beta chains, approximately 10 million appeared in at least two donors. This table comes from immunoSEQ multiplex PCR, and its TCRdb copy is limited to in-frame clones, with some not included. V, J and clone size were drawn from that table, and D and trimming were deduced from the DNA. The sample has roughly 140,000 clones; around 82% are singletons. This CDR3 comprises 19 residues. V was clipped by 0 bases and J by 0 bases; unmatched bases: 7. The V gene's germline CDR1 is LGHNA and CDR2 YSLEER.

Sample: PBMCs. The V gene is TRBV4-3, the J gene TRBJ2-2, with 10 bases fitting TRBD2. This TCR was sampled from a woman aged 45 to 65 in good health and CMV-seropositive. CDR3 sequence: CASSQDRISGGPNTGELFF. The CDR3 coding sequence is TGCGCCAGCAGCCAAGATCGGATTAGCGGGGGGCCGAACACCGGGGAGCTGTTTTTT.